The T cell receptor beta chain described here comes from a study of cytomegalovirus exposure and HLA in healthy donors. Study-wide context: Findings of an earlier analysis included 110 million or so unique TCR beta sequences from roughly 200 million T cells. Most donors, 81% of 398 genotyped, fell in the Caucasian-associated ancestry cluster.

Vbeta (60) and Jbeta (13) primers were used in the PCR. The table came from immunoSEQ multiplex PCR; TCRdb's copy has only in-frame clones and leaves some out. This table has about 54,000 clones, roughly 74% appearing once. Remarks on this clone: Its antigen is not identified. At one end the junction does not follow the germline gene, possibly because of a read error.

Study-wide results and limits: When a later analysis compared HLA-associated TCR beta chains with equally common others, the HLA-associated chains turned out to be more clonally expanded and to have lower generation probabilities. V- and J-gene trimming in TCR beta was tied to a missense DCLRE1C variant by an analysis performed later.

The CDR3 loop spans 14 amino acids. Germline assignment: CDR1 SSHAT and CDR2 FNYEAQ (reference sequence). The sequence was obtained from a female donor in good health and CMV-seronegative. This chain joins TRBV7-7 and TRBJ2-1, with no clear D. Sequencing used PBMCs. CDR3: CASSLVPASNEQFF. The DNA for the CDR3 is TGTGCTAGCAGCTTAGTACCCGCTAGCAATGAGCAGTTCTTC.